A few counts support the clone carrying this T cell receptor beta chain. The record originates from a study of response to subunit inactivated influenza vaccine. The CDR3 runs to 15 residues. Germline CDR1 and CDR2: SGHTA and FQGNSA. With 4 bases removed from V and 1 base from J, the gap between germline ends came to 13 bases. One entry per CDR3 protein results from TCRdb running MiXCR on the RT-PCR reads. The sample lists about 570,000 distinct CDR3 sequences; about 10% were seen once. These data also formed part of another study, on T cells expressing NK-cell markers. That paper states: Generation of TCR beta cDNA was performed by 5'RACE template switching incorporating UMIs.

The source is a man aged 50 to 59 who received an inactivated influenza vaccine. The rearrangement joins TRBV7-2 to TRBJ2-5; D perhaps matches TRBD1 (5 bases). The sample was PBMCs from blood, taken on the day of vaccination. CDR3 sequence (DNA): TGTGCCAGCAGCTCAAACCAGGGCCTCCAAGAGACCCAGTACTTC. Translated, it gives CASSSNQGLQETQYF.